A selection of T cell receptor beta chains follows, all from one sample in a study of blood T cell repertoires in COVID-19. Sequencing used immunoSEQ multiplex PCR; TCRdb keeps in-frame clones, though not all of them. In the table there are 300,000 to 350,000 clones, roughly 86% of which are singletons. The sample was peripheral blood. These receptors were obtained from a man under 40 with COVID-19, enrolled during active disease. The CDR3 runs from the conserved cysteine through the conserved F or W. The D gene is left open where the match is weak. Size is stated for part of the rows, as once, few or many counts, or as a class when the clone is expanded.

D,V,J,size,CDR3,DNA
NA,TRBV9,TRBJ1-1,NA,CASSPGGGQLEAFF,TGTGCCAGCAGCCCGGGTGGCGGACAGCTCGAAGCTTTCTTT
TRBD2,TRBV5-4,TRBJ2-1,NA,CASSFDRTSGNEQFF,TGTGCCAGCAGCTTCGATCGGACTAGCGGGAATGAGCAGTTCTTC
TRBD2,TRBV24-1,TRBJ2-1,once,CATSDFSGLASNEQFF,TGTGCCACCAGTGATTTTTCGGGACTAGCGAGCAATGAGCAGTTCTTC
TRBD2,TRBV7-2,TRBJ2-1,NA,CASSGGGRGGPYNEQFF,TGTGCCAGCAGCGGAGGTGGGCGGGGGGGCCCCTACAATGAGCAGTTCTTC
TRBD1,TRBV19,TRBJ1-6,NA,CASSLGTEGSPLHF,TGTGCCAGTAGTCTCGGGACAGAAGGATCACCCCTCCACTTT
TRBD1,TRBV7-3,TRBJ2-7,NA,CASSMSPGQGYEQYF,TGTGCCAGCAGTATGTCTCCGGGACAGGGGTACGAGCAGTACTTC
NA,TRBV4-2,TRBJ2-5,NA,CASSQEYAGAYQETQYF,TGTGCCAGCAGCCAAGAGTACGCAGGGGCTTACCAAGAGACCCAGTACTTC
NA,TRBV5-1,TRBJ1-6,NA,CASSLQGDNSPLHF,TGCGCCAGCAGCTTGCAAGGGGATAATTCACCCCTCCACTTT
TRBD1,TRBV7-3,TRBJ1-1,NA,CASSLVQGTEAFF,TGTGCCAGCAGCTTAGTACAGGGGACAGAAGCTTTCTTT
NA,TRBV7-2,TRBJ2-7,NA,CASSPRRRGGSYEQYF,TGTGCCAGCAGCCCCCGACGACGGGGAGGTTCCTACGAGCAGTACTTC
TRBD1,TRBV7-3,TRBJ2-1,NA,CASSLTPLFTGGEQFF,TGTGCCAGCAGCTTAACCCCTTTATTTACAGGGGGTGAGCAGTTCTTC
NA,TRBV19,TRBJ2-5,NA,CASSINRQETQYF,TGTGCCAGTAGTATAAACAGGCAAGAGACCCAGTACTTC
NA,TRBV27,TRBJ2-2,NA,CASSRGPPGELFF,TGTGCCAGCAGTCGCGGGCCCCCCGGGGAGCTGTTTTTT
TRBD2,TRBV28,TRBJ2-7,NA,CASSFRLAGGREQYF,TGTGCCAGCAGTTTCCGACTAGCGGGAGGGCGCGAGCAGTACTTC
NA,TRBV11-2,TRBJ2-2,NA,CASRQANTGELFF,TGTGCCAGCAGACAGGCGAACACCGGGGAGCTGTTTTTT
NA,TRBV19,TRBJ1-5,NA,CASRVGPLGLGNQPQHF,TGTGCCAGTAGGGTTGGGCCCCTTGGGCTCGGCAATCAGCCCCAGCATTTT
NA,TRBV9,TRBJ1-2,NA,CASSGGGLYGYTF,TGTGCCAGCAGCGGAGGCGGACTCTATGGCTACACCTTC
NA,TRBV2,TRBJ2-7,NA,CASSEEQGRFYEQYF,TGTGCCAGCAGTGAAGAACAGGGGAGGTTTTACGAGCAGTACTTC
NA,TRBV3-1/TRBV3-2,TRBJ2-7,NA,CASSQQDNYEQYF,TGTGCCAGCAGCCAACAGGACAACTACGAGCAGTACTTC
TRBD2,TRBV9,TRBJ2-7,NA,CASSGSGGNNYEQYF,TGTGCCAGCAGCGGGTCGGGGGGAAACAACTACGAGCAGTACTTC